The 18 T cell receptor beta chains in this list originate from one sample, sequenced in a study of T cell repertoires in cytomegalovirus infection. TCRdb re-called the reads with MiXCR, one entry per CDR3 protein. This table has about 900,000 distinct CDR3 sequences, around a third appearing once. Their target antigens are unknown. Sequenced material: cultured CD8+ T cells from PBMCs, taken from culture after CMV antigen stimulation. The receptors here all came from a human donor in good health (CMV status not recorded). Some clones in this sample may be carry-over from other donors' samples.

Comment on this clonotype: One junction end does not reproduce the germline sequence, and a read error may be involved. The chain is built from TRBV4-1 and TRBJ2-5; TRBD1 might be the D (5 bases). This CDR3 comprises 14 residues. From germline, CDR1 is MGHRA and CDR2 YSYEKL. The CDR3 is CASSHDRTQETQHF. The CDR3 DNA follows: TGCGCCAGCAGCCACGACAGAACTCAAGAGACCCAGCACTTC.

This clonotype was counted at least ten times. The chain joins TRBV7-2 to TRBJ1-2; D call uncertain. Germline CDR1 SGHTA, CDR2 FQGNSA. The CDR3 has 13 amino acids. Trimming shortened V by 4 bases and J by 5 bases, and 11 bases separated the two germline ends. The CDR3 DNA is TGTGCCAGCAGCTCCTCCGACGTGTATGGCTACACCTTC. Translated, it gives CASSSSDVYGYTF.

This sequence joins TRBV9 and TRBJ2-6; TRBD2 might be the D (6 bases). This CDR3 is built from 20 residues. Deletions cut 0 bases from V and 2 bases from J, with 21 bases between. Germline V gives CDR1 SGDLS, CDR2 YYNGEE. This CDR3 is CASSVVRGKGLGAGANVLTF. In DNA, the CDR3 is TGTGCCAGCAGCGTAGTGCGGGGAAAAGGCCTCGGGGCTGGGGCCAACGTCCTGACTTTC.

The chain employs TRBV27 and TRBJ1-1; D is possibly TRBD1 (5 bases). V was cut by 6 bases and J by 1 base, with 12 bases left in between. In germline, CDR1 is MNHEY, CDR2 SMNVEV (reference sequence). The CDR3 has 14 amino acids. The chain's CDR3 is CASRPWGRNTEAFF. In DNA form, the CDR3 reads TGTGCCAGCAGGCCCTGGGGGAGGAACACTGAAGCTTTCTTT.

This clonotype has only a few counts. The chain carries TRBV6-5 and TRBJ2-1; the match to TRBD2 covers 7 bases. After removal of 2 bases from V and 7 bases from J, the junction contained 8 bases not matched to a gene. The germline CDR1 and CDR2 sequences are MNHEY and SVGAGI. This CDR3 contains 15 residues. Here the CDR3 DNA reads TGTGCCAGCAGTTACCTTACGACGGGAGGTAATGAGCAGTTCTTC. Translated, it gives CASSYLTTGGNEQFF.

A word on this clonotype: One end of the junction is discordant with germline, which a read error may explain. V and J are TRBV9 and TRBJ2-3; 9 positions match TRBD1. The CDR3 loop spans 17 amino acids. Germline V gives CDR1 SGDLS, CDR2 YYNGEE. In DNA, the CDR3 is TGTGTCAGCAGCCCACGCTACGACAGGGGGATCACAGATACGCAGTATTTT. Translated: CVSSPRYDRGITDTQYF.

The CDR3 protein is CASIPGLASVSSYNEQFF. In DNA, the CDR3 is TGTGCCAGCATCCCGGGACTAGCGTCCGTGAGCTCCTACAATGAGCAGTTCTTC. This rearrangement joins TRBV12-3 or TRBV12-4 to TRBJ2-1, with TRBD2 matching 10 bases. There are 18 residues in the CDR3. The V gene end was trimmed by 7 bases and the J gene end by 0 bases; junction bases not matched to a gene: 12.

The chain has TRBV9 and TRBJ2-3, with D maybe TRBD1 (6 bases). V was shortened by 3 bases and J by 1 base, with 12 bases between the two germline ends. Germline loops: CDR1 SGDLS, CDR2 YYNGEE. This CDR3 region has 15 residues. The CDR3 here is CASSDRDTRTDTQYF. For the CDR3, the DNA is TGTGCCAGCAGCGACCGGGACACCCGCACAGATACGCAGTATTTT.

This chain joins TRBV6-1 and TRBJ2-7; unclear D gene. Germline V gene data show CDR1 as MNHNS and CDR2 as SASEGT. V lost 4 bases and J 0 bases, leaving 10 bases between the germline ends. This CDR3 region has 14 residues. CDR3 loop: CASSAGPISYEQYV. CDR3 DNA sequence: TGTGCCAGCAGTGCTGGGCCGATCTCCTACGAGCAGTACGTC.

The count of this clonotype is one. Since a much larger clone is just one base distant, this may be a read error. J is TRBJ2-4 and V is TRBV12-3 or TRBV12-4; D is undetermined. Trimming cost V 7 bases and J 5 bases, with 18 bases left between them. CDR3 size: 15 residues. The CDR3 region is CASNSWVVGENIQYF. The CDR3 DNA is TGTGCCAGCAATTCTTGGGTGGTTGGGGAAAACATTCAGTACTTC.

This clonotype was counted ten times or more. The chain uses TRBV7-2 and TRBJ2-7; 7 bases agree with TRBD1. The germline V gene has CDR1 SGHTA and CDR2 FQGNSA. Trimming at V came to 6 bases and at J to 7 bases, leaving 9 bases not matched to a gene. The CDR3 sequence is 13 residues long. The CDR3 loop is CASSSRQGPEQYF. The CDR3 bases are TGTGCCAGCAGTTCTCGACAGGGACCAGAGCAGTACTTC.

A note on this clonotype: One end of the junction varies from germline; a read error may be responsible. CDR3 DNA: TGTGCCAGCAGTTACGCTGACAGGGGGAGCCAAGAGACCCCGTACTTC. It codes for CASSYADRGSQETPYF. The chain is built from TRBV6-8 and TRBJ2-5; TRBD1 agrees at 9 bases. CDR1 and CDR2 from the germline V gene are MNHGY and SAAAGT. The CDR3 consists of 16 residues.

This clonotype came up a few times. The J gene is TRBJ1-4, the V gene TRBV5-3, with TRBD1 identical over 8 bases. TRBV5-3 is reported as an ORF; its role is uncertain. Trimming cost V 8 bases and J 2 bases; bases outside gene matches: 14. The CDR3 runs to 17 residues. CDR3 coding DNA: TGTGCCAGCAGCAAGGACAGGGAGGGTTGGACTAATGAAAAACTGTTTTTT. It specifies CASSKDREGWTNEKLFF.

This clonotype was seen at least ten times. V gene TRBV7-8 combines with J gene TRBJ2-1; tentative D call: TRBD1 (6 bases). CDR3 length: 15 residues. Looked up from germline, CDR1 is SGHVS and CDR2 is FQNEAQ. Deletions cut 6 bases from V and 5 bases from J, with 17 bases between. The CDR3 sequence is CASRTQGQGNNEQFF. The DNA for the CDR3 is TGTGCCAGCAGAACCCAGGGGCAAGGTAACAATGAGCAGTTCTTC.

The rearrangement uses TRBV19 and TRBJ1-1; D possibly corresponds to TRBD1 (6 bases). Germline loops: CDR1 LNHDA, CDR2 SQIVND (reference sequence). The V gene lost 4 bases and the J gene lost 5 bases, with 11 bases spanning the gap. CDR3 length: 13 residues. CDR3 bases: TGTGCCAGTAGTACACCTACAGGGACTGAAGCTTTCTTT. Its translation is CASSTPTGTEAFF.

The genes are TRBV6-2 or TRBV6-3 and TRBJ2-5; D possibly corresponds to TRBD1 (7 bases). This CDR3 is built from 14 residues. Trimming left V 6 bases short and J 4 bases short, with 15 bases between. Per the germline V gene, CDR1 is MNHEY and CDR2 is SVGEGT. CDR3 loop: CASRINRGGETQYF. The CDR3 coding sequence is TGTGCCAGCAGGATTAACAGGGGAGGAGAGACCCAGTACTTC.

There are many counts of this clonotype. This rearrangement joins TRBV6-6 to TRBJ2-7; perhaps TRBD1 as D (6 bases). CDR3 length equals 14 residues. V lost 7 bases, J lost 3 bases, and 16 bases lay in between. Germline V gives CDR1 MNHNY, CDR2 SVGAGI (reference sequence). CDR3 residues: CASMRTVGNYEQYV. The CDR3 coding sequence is TGTGCCAGCATGCGGACAGTGGGTAACTACGAGCAGTACGTC.

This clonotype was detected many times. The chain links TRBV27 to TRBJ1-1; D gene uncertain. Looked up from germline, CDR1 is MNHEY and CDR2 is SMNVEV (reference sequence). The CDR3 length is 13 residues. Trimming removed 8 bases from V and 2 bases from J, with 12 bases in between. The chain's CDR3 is CASLLVSNTEAFF. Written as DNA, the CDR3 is TGTGCCAGCCTCCTTGTTTCCAACACTGAAGCTTTCTTT.